Following are 13 T cell receptor beta chains from one sample sequenced in a study of T cell responses to AZD1222 COVID-19 vaccine. TCRdb keeps only in-frame clones here, not all; method: immunoSEQ multiplex PCR. The sample has 40,000 to 45,000 clones; 83% are singletons. Sequenced here: peripheral blood, sampled on day 0 of AZD1222 vaccination. These receptors were obtained from an adult in good health.

The V and J genes are TRBV10-3 and TRBJ1-2; perhaps TRBD1 as D (5 bases). Germline assignment: CDR1 ENHRY and CDR2 SYGVKD. V was pared by 0 bases and J by 6 bases, with 17 bases between. CDR3 size: 16 residues. The CDR3 sequence: CAISESGTATRNGYTF. CDR3 coding DNA: TGTGCCATCAGTGAGTCGGGGACGGCGACAAGAAATGGCTACACCTTC.

The rearrangement joins TRBV7-9 to TRBJ1-6; a possible D gene is TRBD1 (5 bases). This CDR3 is 16 amino acids long. Germline V gene lookup returns CDR1 SEHNR and CDR2 FQNEAQ (reference sequence). Trimming cost V 5 bases and J 8 bases, with 19 bases left between them. CDR3 region: CASSPRDDRWYSPLHF. In DNA, the CDR3 is TGTGCCAGCAGCCCTCGGGACGACAGATGGTATTCACCCCTCCACTTT.

The chain employs TRBV14 and TRBJ2-7, with TRBD1 identical over 9 bases. This CDR3 has 15 residues. J was trimmed by 7 bases and V by 6 bases; bases with no gene match: 13. Germline values: CDR1 SGHDN, CDR2 FVKESK. CDR3 region: CASSSLRDRASEQYF. In nucleotides, the CDR3 is TGTGCCAGCAGTTCACTCCGGGACAGGGCGTCAGAGCAGTACTTC.

The chain couples TRBV4-1 to TRBJ2-1; a possible D gene is TRBD2 (6 bases). V lost 0 bases and J 2 bases, leaving 11 bases between the germline ends. There are 16 residues in the CDR3. Germline lookup yields CDR1 MGHRA and CDR2 YSYEKL. Here the CDR3 DNA reads TGCGCCAGCAGCCAAGAGGCTCGGGAGACCTACAATGAGCAGTTCTTC. This codes for CASSQEARETYNEQFF.

This clone was counted between two and nine times. This chain connects TRBV2 to TRBJ2-7; D uncertain. V was shortened by 8 bases and J by 0 bases, with 14 bases between the two germline ends. This CDR3 region has 14 residues. Germline V lookup: CDR1 SNHLY, CDR2 FYNNEI. This CDR3 reads CASHWTESSYEQYF. The CDR3 region has the DNA TGTGCCAGCCACTGGACGGAAAGCTCCTACGAGCAGTACTTC.

V usage is TRBV12-3 or TRBV12-4 and J usage is TRBJ1-1; D might be TRBD1 (5 bases). V gave up 1 base and J gave up 8 bases, with 11 bases separating them. This CDR3 has 13 amino acids. DNA for the CDR3: TGTGCCAGCAGTTTAGAGGGGTTGGGCGAAGCTTTCTTT. As protein: CASSLEGLGEAFF.

The chain is built from TRBV3-1 (or the pseudogene TRBV3-2) and TRBJ1-6, with 11 bases that match TRBD1. The germline CDR1 and CDR2 sequences are LGHDT and YNNKEL (reference sequence). The CDR3 has 16 residues. V gave up 4 bases and J gave up 9 bases; unmatched junction bases: 8. CDR3 bases: TGTGCCAGCAGCCCTGGGACAGGGGGGAGAGGTTCACCCCTCCACTTT. It specifies CASSPGTGGRGSPLHF.

The chain uses TRBV6-2 or TRBV6-3 and TRBJ2-1; 16 bases align to TRBD2. From germline, CDR1 is MNHEY and CDR2 SVGEGT. CDR3 length: 20 amino acids. Germline trimming cut 4 bases from V and 3 bases from J; bases unmatched to any gene: 12. The CDR3 coding sequence is TGTGCCAGCAGTTCCCCTCCGGGACTAGCGGGGGGGCCGGGCTACAATGAGCAGTTCTTC. Protein sequence: CASSSPPGLAGGPGYNEQFF.

The gene calls are TRBV19 and TRBJ2-7, with a possible D match to TRBD2 (5 bases). The germline gives CDR1 LNHDA, CDR2 SQIVND (reference sequence). The V gene lost 3 bases and the J gene lost 3 bases, with 12 bases spanning the gap. The CDR3 runs to 14 residues. The chain's CDR3 is CASSIGVGNYEQYF. In DNA, the CDR3 is TGTGCCAGTAGTATCGGGGTCGGGAACTACGAGCAGTACTTC.

V usage is TRBV2 and J usage is TRBJ1-2; a weak D match, TRBD1 (6 bases). The germline CDR1 and CDR2 sequences are SNHLY and FYNNEI. The CDR3 consists of 13 residues. The V gene lost 6 bases and the J gene lost 5 bases, with 13 bases spanning the gap. CDR3 bases: TGTGCCAGCAGCCGGGACACCCGGTATGGCTACACCTTC. Translating gives CASSRDTRYGYTF.

The rearrangement links TRBV2 to TRBJ2-1; no firm D call. Trimming shortened V by 4 bases and J by 6 bases, and 4 bases separated the two germline ends. The CDR3 loop spans 11 amino acids. From germline, CDR1 is SNHLY and CDR2 FYNNEI. Written as DNA, the CDR3 is TGTGCCAGCAGTGGGTTCAATGAGCAGTTCTTC. Translation gives CASSGFNEQFF.

This rearrangement joins TRBV9 to TRBJ2-1; no definite D call. Trimming removed 0 bases from V and 6 bases from J, with 13 bases in between. CDR1 is SGDLS and CDR2 is YYNGEE in the germline V gene. The CDR3 runs to 15 residues. The CDR3 protein is CASSVGSASGNEQFF. Written as DNA, the CDR3 is TGTGCCAGCAGCGTAGGGAGCGCCTCCGGCAATGAGCAGTTCTTC.

J is TRBJ2-7 and V is TRBV7-2; D is ambiguous. The CDR3 spans 13 residues. Between the trimmed V and J ends, which lost 2 bases and 2 bases, there was a span of 7 bases. The germline gives CDR1 SGHTA, CDR2 FQGNSA. The CDR3 here is CASSLPWPYEQYF. The DNA of the CDR3 is TGTGCCAGCAGCTTACCGTGGCCCTACGAGCAGTACTTC.